This T cell receptor beta chain was profiled in a study of blood T cell repertoires in COVID-19. Across the whole study: Sites in the United States, Italy and Spain provided acute and convalescent COVID-19 samples. Nucleic acid was either cDNA or gDNA, and it came from T cells, B-cell-depleted T cells, or PBMCs.

This CDR3 is 13 amino acids long. V lost 3 bases, J lost 4 bases, and 9 bases lay in between. Methods used by the authors: Scientists estimated how many nucleated cells there were by amplifying reference gene primers. Clones were read by immunoSEQ multiplex PCR, and TCRdb kept only the in-frame ones, dropping some. For V, J and clone size, that table is used; D and trimming come from the DNA. The sample contains about 180,000 clones, 70% to 85% of which appear only once. The rearrangement uses TRBV12-3 or TRBV12-4 and TRBJ1-1; weak D call: TRBD1 (5 bases). The sequence came from a human donor in a cohort sampled during active COVID-19. The source material was peripheral blood. The CDR3 sequence: CASSFGGFTEAFF. CDR3 DNA sequence: TGTGCCAGCAGTTTCGGGGGTTTCACTGAAGCTTTCTTT.